This T cell receptor beta chain was sequenced during a study of CD4+ T cells in melanoma (dated by TCRdb to about 2022). General notes on the study: The study investigated neoantigen-specific CD4+ T cells in human melanoma. Paper-wide results and their limitations: Neoantigen-specific CD4+ T cells in melanoma were reported to show diverse differentiation states. The report described a correlation between neoantigen-specific CD4+ T cells and the function of CD8+ T cells, macrophages and B cells.

Receptors were amplified or captured by the immunoSEQ multiplex PCR assay. TCRdb retrieved this table from immuneACCESS and kept in-frame rearrangements only. Not all clones are present; in checked studies, unresolved V genes account for under half, and no reason is known for the remainder. This sample holds about 140,000 clones; about nine tenths were observed only once. Together, the top ten hold over 1.5% of the sample. A word on this clone: What antigen it recognizes has not been identified. No much larger clone is present one base from it, and per-base qualities are unavailable.

Patients with melanoma were used as donors. The CDR1 and CDR2 encoded by the germline V gene (reference sequence) are MNHEY and SMNVEV. Measured from the cysteine to the phenylalanine, the CDR3 is 13 residues long. The only DNA kept is the CDR3, 39 bases in frame from the first base. V gives up 8 bases and J gives up 7 bases, and the segment between their germline ends measures 17 bases. The chain employs TRBV27 and TRBJ1-2; a tentative D match to TRBD1 spans 6 bases. The source is a human donor with melanoma. The nucleotide sequence reads as follows: TGTGCCAGCGGGTACAGGGATATGGGTGGCTACACCTTC. Its protein product is CASGYRDMGGYTF.